This T cell receptor (beta chain) was captured by sequencing in a study of OX40 agonist ivuxolimab in advanced cancers. Study as a whole: Patients assigned to dose escalation were diagnosed with hepatocellular carcinoma, melanoma, renal cell or head and neck cancer.

TCRdb's copy holds only in-frame clones and misses some; the assay was immunoSEQ multiplex PCR. This table holds around 63,000 clones, roughly 90% found once. Per the germline V gene, CDR1 is SGDLS and CDR2 is YYNGEE. The CDR3 consists of 14 residues. Deletions cut 0 bases from V and 2 bases from J, with 8 bases between. The sequencing used CD4+ or CD8+ T cells sorted from blood, collected in a trial of the OX40 agonist ivuxolimab. This clonotype was sampled from an adult with an advanced solid tumor such as melanoma, head and neck, liver or kidney cancer. This chain connects TRBV9 to TRBJ1-1; D uncertain. CDR3: CASSVEQINTEAFF. The CDR3 nucleotides read TGTGCCAGCAGCGTAGAACAGATTAACACTGAAGCTTTCTTT. The variable domain in full, completed from reference TRBV9 and TRBJ1-1, reads DSGVTQTPKHLITATGQRVTLRCSPRSGDLSVYWYQQSLDQGLQFLIQYYNGEERAKGNILERFSAQQFPDLHSELNLSSLELGDSALYFCASSVEQINTEAFFGQGTRLTVV.